The source of this T cell receptor beta chain is a study of blood T cell repertoires in COVID-19 (TCRdb year 2020). General notes on the study: Samples from collaborators originated in the United States, Italy and Spain and spanned both the acute and convalescent phases of COVID-19. Where HLA class I and class II types were available, the types were taken from metadata supplied by the sample provider, not from assay-based typing. The prospective study material was composed of cDNA or gDNA derived from T cells, B-cell-depleted T cells, or PBMCs. Subjects who had been exposed to COVID-19, were actively infected with it, or had recovered from it provided the deeply sampled blood TCRbeta repertoires that made up the dataset. A freely available public database, intended as a resource for researchers studying the immune response to SARS-CoV-2, is where the repertoires were released. A de-identified subject ID, COVID-19 status, age in years and sex were almost always included in the sample metadata. Samples came from the ongoing ImmuneRACE study (first 160 participants) plus 1,254 subjects from 6 global collaborators. General study outcomes and caveats: The quantity of clinical and demographic metadata differed by source and by participant and was supplied without curation.

Inclusive of the bounding cysteine and phenylalanine, the CDR3 is 16 residues long. The DNA shown is the 48-base CDR3, in frame from base 1. The germline V gene gives CDR1 as LGHNA and CDR2 as YNFKEQ. Here V drops 0 bases and J drops 3 bases, and the junction holds 8 bases not matched to any gene. As for this clone: Its cognate antigen has yet to be identified. Base qualities were left out, and no much larger clone turns up one base away.

TCRbeta CDR3 regions were amplified from genomic DNA by means of the immunoSEQ Assay, a bias-controlled multiplex PCR. Turning to the authors' computational methods: Within the assay, amplification of reference gene primers was used to estimate how many nucleated cells each sample contained. Sequence reads were collapsed and filtered to measure the absolute abundance of every unique TCRbeta CDR3 rearrangement. For each sample, productive Simpson clonality was calculated as the square root of Simpson's diversity index across productive rearrangements. The table was pulled from immuneACCESS by TCRdb, which kept in-frame rearrangements only. Such tables lose some clones; where checked, under half of the loss comes from unresolved V genes, and the rest has no known cause. The V and J calls and clone size come from that table; D and trimming were worked out from the DNA. This sample gives under 250,000 clones in total; around 84% of them show up just once. The top ten clonotypes cover around 3.5% of the sample.

Each collaborating institution followed its own protocols to collect whole blood in K2EDTA tubes. For TCRbeta analysis, collaborators shipped samples in one of three forms: frozen whole blood, isolated PBMCs, or DNA extracted from either of those sample types. The sample was peripheral blood. The sequence links TRBV4-2 to TRBJ2-7; 7 central nucleotides agree with TRBD1. This TCR was sampled from a woman aged 18 to 35 with acute or convalescent COVID-19. CDR3 region: CASSQDPTGTRYEQYF. The nucleotide sequence reads TGTGCCAGCAGCCAAGACCCGACAGGGACCCGCTACGAGCAGTACTTC.